One sample yielded the 19 T cell receptor beta chains listed below, sequenced in a study of T cell changes during pregnancy in multiple sclerosis. TCRdb's table, derived via immunoSEQ multiplex PCR, lists solely in-frame clones and lacks some. The table has tens of thousands of clones, around 89% seen once; the top ten hold 0.89%. The source was peripheral blood, collected in the first trimester of pregnancy. All receptors derive from a female donor in good health, enrolled as a control in a pregnancy study.

The rearrangement uses TRBV7-2 and TRBJ1-3; tentative D call: TRBD1 (6 bases). CDR3 length: 16 amino acids. The V gene's germline CDR1 is SGHTA and CDR2 FQGNSA. V gave up 4 bases and J gave up 2 bases, with 15 bases separating them. CDR3 DNA: TGTGCCAGCAGCTCCTCTTGGGGGGGCGCTGGAAACACCATATATTTT. Protein: CASSSSWGGAGNTIYF.

The gene calls are TRBV7-2 and TRBJ2-7, with TRBD1 matching over 8 bases. CDR1 and CDR2 (germline): SGHTA, FQGNSA. This CDR3 contains 16 residues. The junction had 7 bases not matched to a gene; V was cut back by 2 bases and J by 1 base. CDR3 sequence reads: CASSLSGQGISYEQYF. The CDR3 DNA follows: TGTGCCAGCAGCTTAAGCGGACAGGGTATTTCCTACGAGCAGTACTTC.

The CDR3, as DNA: TGTGCCAGCAGCCTTTGGCGTTCTGCGGGGCCTTACAATCAGCCCCAGCATTTT. As protein: CASSLWRSAGPYNQPQHF. This sequence joins TRBV5-6 and TRBJ1-5; TRBD1 might be the D (5 bases). CDR3 length: 18 residues. The germline V gene encodes CDR1 SGHDT and CDR2 YYEEEE. Trimming shortened V by 4 bases and J by 3 bases, and 23 bases separated the two germline ends. Using reference TRBV5-6 and TRBJ1-5 for the parts outside the CDR3, the full variable domain is DAGVTQSPTHLIKTRGQQVTLRCSPKSGHDTVSWYQQALGQGPQFIFQYYEEEERQRGNFPDRFSGHQFPNYSSELNVNALLLGDSALYLCASSLWRSAGPYNQPQHFGDGTRLSIL.

This chain uses TRBV11-3 with TRBJ2-7; D possibly corresponds to TRBD1 (6 bases). Germline V gene data show CDR1 as SGHNT and CDR2 as YENEEA. The CDR3 totals 18 residues. Trimming removed 1 base at V and 3 bases at J, with 22 bases between. CDR3 in DNA: TGTGCCAGCAGCTTAGCAATCTGGGGGCCCCACCACGACTACGAGCAGTACTTC. Encoded protein: CASSLAIWGPHHDYEQYF.

V usage is TRBV6-5 and J usage is TRBJ2-5, with 9 bases matching TRBD2. This CDR3 has 14 residues. The junction had 11 bases not matched to a gene; V was cut back by 8 bases and J by 7 bases. Germline V lookup: CDR1 MNHEY, CDR2 SVGAGI. The CDR3 protein is CASYGRGGLGTQYF. The CDR3 DNA reads as TGTGCCAGCTATGGGCGGGGGGGCTTGGGGACCCAGTACTTC.

The gene calls are TRBV18 and TRBJ1-2; D is uncertain. Germline V CDR1 and CDR2: KGHSH, LQKENI. CDR3 length: 13 amino acids. V dropped 2 bases and J dropped 2 bases, with 6 bases sitting between them. The CDR3 DNA sequence: TGTGCCAGCTCACCAGACGGGAACTATGGCTACACCTTC. It is translated as CASSPDGNYGYTF.

J is TRBJ1-2 and V is TRBV7-2; 7 bases are a match to TRBD1. The CDR3 consists of 15 residues. CDR1 and CDR2 (germline): SGHTA, FQGNSA. The V gene end was trimmed by 2 bases and the J gene end by 3 bases; junction bases not matched to a gene: 6. The CDR3 DNA follows: TGTGCCAGCAGCTTACCACAGGGGTTCTACTATGGCTACACCTTC. Its translation is CASSLPQGFYYGYTF.

The V and J genes are TRBV5-4 and TRBJ2-1, with TRBD2 matching 11 bases. After removal of 0 bases from V and 8 bases from J, the junction contained 7 bases not matched to a gene. Germline-derived CDR1 and CDR2 are SGHNT and YYREEE (reference sequence). This CDR3 is 16 amino acids long. The CDR3 region has the DNA TGTGCCAGCAGCTTGGGACTAGCGGGGAAGGTCTATGAGCAGTTCTTC. It specifies CASSLGLAGKVYEQFF.

J is TRBJ2-7 and V is TRBV18, with 8 nucleotides matching TRBD1. The CDR3 is made up of 15 amino acids. CDR1 KGHSH and CDR2 LQKENI come from the germline V gene. With 3 bases clipped from V and 5 bases from J, the junction kept 9 bases outside the gene matches. CDR3 sequence (DNA): TGTGCCAGCTCACCTAGAACAGGGGGTTCTAACGAGCAGTACTTC. This encodes CASSPRTGGSNEQYF. Based on the CDR3 plus reference TRBV18 and TRBJ2-7, the full variable domain is NAGVMQNPRHLVRRRGQEARLRCSPMKGHSHVYWYRQLPEEGLKFMVYLQKENIIDESGMPKERFSAEFPKEGPSILRIQQVVRGDSAAYFCASSPRTGGSNEQYFGPGTRLTVT.

The rearrangement links TRBV18 to TRBJ1-2, with 8 bases aligning to TRBD1. Germline loops: CDR1 KGHSH, CDR2 LQKENI. The V segment lost 6 bases and the J segment 3 bases; nucleotides outside the gene matches: 9. This CDR3 spans 15 amino acids. CDR3 sequence reads: CASSLDRGGDYGYTF. The CDR3, as DNA: TGTGCCAGCTCGCTCGACAGGGGCGGTGACTATGGCTACACCTTC.

CDR3 sequence (DNA): TGTGCCAGCTCACCACCGTACATGAACACTGAAGCTTTCTTT. It specifies CASSPPYMNTEAFF. The chain links TRBV18 to TRBJ1-1; D ambiguous. From germline, CDR1 is KGHSH and CDR2 LQKENI. Trimming cost V 0 bases and J 0 bases, with 5 bases left between them. This CDR3 spans 14 amino acids.

V is TRBV6-5 and J is TRBJ1-2, with a possible D match to TRBD1 (5 bases). The V and J ends lost 6 bases and 4 bases respectively, with 9 bases between them. In germline, CDR1 is MNHEY, CDR2 SVGAGI. The CDR3 is made up of 12 amino acids. The chain's CDR3 is CASRDSLYGYTF. For the CDR3, the DNA is TGTGCCAGCAGAGACAGCCTCTATGGCTACACCTTC.

The rearrangement links TRBV7-9 to TRBJ2-3; D possibly corresponds to TRBD2 (6 bases). This CDR3 has 15 residues. Germline CDR1 SEHNR, CDR2 FQNEAQ (reference sequence). Trimming cost V 5 bases and J 0 bases, with 12 bases left between them. Here the CDR3 DNA reads TGTGCCAGCAGCCCGCAGGCGGGGAGCACAGATACGCAGTATTTT. It codes for CASSPQAGSTDTQYF.

Only a few counts were recorded for this clone. The chain is built from TRBV6-4 and TRBJ2-2; possible D gene TRBD1, 6 bases. This CDR3 has 13 residues. Trimming pared 4 bases from V and 3 bases from J, leaving 6 bases between. The germline CDR1 and CDR2 sequences are MRHNA and SNTAGT. The CDR3 DNA is TGTGCCAGCAGTGCAGGGGACACCGGGGAGCTGTTTTTT. Encoded protein: CASSAGDTGELFF.

This chain uses TRBV5-1 with TRBJ1-2; 9 bases agree with TRBD1. Unmatched junction bases numbered 12, after V lost 9 bases and J lost 6 bases. Germline values: CDR1 SGHRS, CDR2 YFSETQ. The CDR3 has 14 amino acids. CDR3 nucleotides: TGCGCCACCCGGAGCGGGACAGGGTTTGATGGCTACACCTTC. Encoded protein: CATRSGTGFDGYTF.

The V gene is TRBV7-9, the J gene TRBJ2-5; no firm D call. Germline CDR1 SEHNR, CDR2 FQNEAQ (reference sequence). CDR3 size: 13 residues. Trimming stripped 4 bases from V and 0 bases from J, with 6 bases between. The CDR3 bases are TGTGCCAGCAGCTCCCCAAACCAAGAGACCCAGTACTTC. Protein: CASSSPNQETQYF.

This clone was recorded a few times. This sequence joins TRBV5-6 and TRBJ1-1; unclear D gene. V lost 5 bases and J lost 1, with 12 bases in between. CDR1 is SGHDT and CDR2 is YYEEEE in the germline V gene. The CDR3 has 14 residues. CDR3 in DNA: TGTGCCAGCAGACCCCCCGGGTGGAACACTGAAGCTTTCTTT. Translating it yields CASRPPGWNTEAFF.

V is TRBV6-4 and J is TRBJ2-3; D remains unclear. V lost 5 bases and J lost 3, with 9 bases in between. In germline, CDR1 is MRHNA, CDR2 SNTAGT. This CDR3 spans 13 amino acids. CDR3 nucleotide sequence: TGTGCCAGCAGTTTACAGATGACAGATACGCAGTATTTT. Residues: CASSLQMTDTQYF.

The V gene is TRBV4-3, the J gene TRBJ1-2; 7 positions match TRBD1. CDR1 and CDR2 from the germline V gene are LGHNA and YSLEER. J was trimmed by 5 bases and V by 0 bases; bases with no gene match: 9. The CDR3 has 16 residues. The CDR3 loop reads CASSQEHRAGGYGYTF. The CDR3 coding sequence is TGCGCCAGCAGCCAAGAACATCGGGCAGGGGGTTATGGCTACACCTTC.